The source of this T cell receptor beta chain is a study of brain T cells in children with intractable seizures. Some clones are missing from TCRdb's copy, which holds only in-frame ones; the method was immunoSEQ multiplex PCR. This sample has hundreds of thousands of clones, with 93% found just once. Germline assignment: CDR1 SGHDN and CDR2 FVKESK. This CDR3 has 14 residues. Trimming stripped 0 bases from V and 1 base from J, with 5 bases between. Worth noting for this clone: This sample includes further DNA sequences coding for the same CDR3.

Regarding time point: blood from clinic visit 5 months post-surgery; TSC patient then seizure free. The sequenced cases were selected for having the highest brain T cell transcript signatures. The specimen comprised peripheral blood, sampled around 5 months after surgery. V usage is TRBV14 and J usage is TRBJ2-3, with no clear D. This clonotype originated in a boy under three years old with tuberous sclerosis and intractable seizures. In nucleotides, the CDR3 is TGTGCCAGCAGCCAAGATCCAGGCACAGATACGCAGTATTTT. Translation: CASSQDPGTDTQYF.